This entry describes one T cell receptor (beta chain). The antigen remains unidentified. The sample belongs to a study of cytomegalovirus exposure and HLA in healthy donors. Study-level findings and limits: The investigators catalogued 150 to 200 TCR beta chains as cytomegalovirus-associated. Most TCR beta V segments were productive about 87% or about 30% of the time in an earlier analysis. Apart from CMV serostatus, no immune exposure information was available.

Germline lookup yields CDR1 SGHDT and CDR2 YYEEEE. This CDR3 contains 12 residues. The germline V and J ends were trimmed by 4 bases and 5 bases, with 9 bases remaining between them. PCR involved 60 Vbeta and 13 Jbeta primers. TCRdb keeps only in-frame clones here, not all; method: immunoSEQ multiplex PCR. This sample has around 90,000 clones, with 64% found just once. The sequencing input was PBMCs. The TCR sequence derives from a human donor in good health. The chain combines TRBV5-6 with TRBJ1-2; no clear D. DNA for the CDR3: TGTGCCAGCAGCCCCGGGAGGTATGGCTACACCTTC. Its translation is CASSPGRYGYTF.